Described below is a single TCR beta chain sequence and its context. Its specificity is not known. This record belongs to a study of T-cell reconstitution after alpha-beta-depleted transplantation in children. Notes on the study in general: Day-60 TCRbeta diversity that was high in some patients was derived from surviving recipient T cells and thymic progenitors. Reportedly, alpha-beta T cells present about two months post-transplant originated from several hundred expanded clones of graft origin. After one year, T-cell counts and TCRbeta diversity mostly came from new T cells.

The TCRbeta library was prepared with unique molecular identifiers. One entry per CDR3 protein, called by TCRdb with MiXCR from the PCR reads. Here the sample spans about a million distinct CDR3 sequences, around 30% being singletons. The germline V gene has CDR1 LNHNV and CDR2 YYDKDF (reference sequence). V shed 2 bases and J 1 base; nucleotides not matched to a gene: 6. The CDR3 is 16 residues long. This receptor was taken from a boy younger than two who had a stem cell transplant for SCID, so the T cells may come from the graft donor. V gene TRBV15 combines with J gene TRBJ1-1; 8 bases match TRBD1. Sequenced material: PBMCs, mostly from graft donor cells, taken 360 days after TCRalphabeta/CD19-depleted stem cell transplant. The CDR3 protein is CATSRSGTGKNTEAFF. The CDR3, as DNA: TGTGCCACCAGCAGAAGTGGGACAGGCAAGAACACTGAAGCTTTCTTT.